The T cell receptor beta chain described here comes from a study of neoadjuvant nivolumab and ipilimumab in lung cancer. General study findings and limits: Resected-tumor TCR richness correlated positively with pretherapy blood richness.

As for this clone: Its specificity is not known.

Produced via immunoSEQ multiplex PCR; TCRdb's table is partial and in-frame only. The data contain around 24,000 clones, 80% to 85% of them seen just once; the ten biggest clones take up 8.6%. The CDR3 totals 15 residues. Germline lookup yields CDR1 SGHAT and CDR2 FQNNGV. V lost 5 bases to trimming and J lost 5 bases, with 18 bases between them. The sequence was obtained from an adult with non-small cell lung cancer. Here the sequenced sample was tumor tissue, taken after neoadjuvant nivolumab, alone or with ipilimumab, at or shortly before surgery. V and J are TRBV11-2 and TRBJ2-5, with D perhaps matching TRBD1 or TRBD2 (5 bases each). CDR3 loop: CASSDSPGSYETQYF. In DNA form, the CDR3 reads TGTGCCAGCAGCGATAGTCCAGGGAGTTACGAGACCCAGTACTTC.